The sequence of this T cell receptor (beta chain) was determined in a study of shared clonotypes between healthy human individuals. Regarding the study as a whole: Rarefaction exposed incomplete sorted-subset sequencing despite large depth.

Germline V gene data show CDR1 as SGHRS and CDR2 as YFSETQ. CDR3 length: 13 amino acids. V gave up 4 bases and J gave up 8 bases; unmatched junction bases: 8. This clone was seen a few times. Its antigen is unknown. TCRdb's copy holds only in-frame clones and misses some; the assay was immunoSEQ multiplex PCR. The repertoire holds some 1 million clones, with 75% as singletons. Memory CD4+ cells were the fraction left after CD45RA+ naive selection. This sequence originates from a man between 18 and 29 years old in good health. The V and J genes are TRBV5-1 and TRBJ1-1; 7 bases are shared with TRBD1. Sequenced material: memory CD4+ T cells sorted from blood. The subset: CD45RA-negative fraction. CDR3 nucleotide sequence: TGCGCCAGCAGCGAGACCAACAGGGGCGAAGCTTTCTTT. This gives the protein CASSETNRGEAFF. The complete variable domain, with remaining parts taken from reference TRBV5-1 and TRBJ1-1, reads KAGVTQTPRYLIKTRGQQVTLSCSPISGHRSVSWYQQTPGQGLQFLFEYFSETQRNKGNFPGRFSGRQFSNSRSEMNVSTLELGDSALYLCASSETNRGEAFFGQGTRLTVV.